This T cell receptor beta chain is drawn from a study of shared clonotypes between healthy human individuals. Across the whole study: Three CD4 naive, three CD4 memory, two CD8 naive and one CD8 memory plate were used per donor.

Study outcomes and limitations: On the whole, naive subsets had larger estimated richness than memory subsets had. The naive CD4 repertoires of several donors were compared, and about 5% of clonotypes were shared. Among non-shared clonotypes, generation probabilities were lower than among those shared by all four donors.

Trimming removed 4 bases from V and 5 bases from J, with 20 bases in between. CDR1 SGHNT and CDR2 YYREEE come from the germline V gene (reference sequence). The CDR3 extends over 16 amino acids. CD45RO-negative cells were positively selected for CCR7, leaving out terminally differentiated effector memory CD45RA+ cells. As regards this clone: The antigen is not known.

Libraries were prepared by immunoSEQ multiplex PCR; TCRdb keeps only in-frame clonotypes and omits some of them. This table holds some 2 million clones, approximately 94% found once. The rearrangement uses TRBV5-4 and TRBJ2-3, with D perhaps given as TRBD1 or TRBD2 (5 bases each). The specimen sequenced was naive CD8+ T cells sorted from blood. The clonotype comes from a man aged 18 to 29 in good health. CDR3 sequence reads: CASSAPWDGGGDTQYF. CDR3 DNA: TGTGCCAGCAGCGCTCCGTGGGACGGCGGCGGAGATACGCAGTATTTT. The full variable domain, rest sourced from reference TRBV5-4 and TRBJ2-3, is ETGVTQSPTHLIKTRGQQVTLRCSSQSGHNTVSWYQQALGQGPQFIFQYYREEENGRGNFPPRFSGLQFPNYSSELNVNALELDDSALYLCASSAPWDGGGDTQYFGPGTRLTVL.